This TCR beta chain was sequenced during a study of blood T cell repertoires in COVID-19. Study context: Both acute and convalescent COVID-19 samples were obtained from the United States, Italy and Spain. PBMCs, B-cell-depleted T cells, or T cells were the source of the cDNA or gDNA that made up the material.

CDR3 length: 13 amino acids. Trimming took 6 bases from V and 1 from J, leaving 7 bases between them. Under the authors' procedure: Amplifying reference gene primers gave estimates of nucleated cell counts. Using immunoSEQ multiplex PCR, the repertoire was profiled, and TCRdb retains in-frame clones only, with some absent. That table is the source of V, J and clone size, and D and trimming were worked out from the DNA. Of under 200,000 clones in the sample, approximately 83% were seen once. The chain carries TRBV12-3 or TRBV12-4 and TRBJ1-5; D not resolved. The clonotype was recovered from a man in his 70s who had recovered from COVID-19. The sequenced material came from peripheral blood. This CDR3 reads CASSPGSNQPQHF. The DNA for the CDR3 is TGTGCCAGCAGCCCGGGGAGCAATCAGCCCCAGCATTTT.